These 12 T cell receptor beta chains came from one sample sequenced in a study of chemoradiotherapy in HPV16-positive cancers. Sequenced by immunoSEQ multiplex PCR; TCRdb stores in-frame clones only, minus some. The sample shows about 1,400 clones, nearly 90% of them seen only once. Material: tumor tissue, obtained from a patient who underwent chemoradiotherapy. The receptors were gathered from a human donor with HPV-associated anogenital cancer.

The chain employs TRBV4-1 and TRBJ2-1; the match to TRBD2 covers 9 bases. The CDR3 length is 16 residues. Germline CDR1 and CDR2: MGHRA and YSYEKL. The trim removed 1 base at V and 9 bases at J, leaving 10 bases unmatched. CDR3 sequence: CASSQVRAGGPGEQFF. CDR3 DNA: TGCGCCAGCAGCCAAGTTCGGGCGGGAGGGCCAGGTGAGCAGTTCTTC.

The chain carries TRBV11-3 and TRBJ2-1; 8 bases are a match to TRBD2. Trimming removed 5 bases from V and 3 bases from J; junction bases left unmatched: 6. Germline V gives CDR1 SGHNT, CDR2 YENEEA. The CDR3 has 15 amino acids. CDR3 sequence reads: CASSPQGTSYNEQFF. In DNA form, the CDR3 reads TGTGCCAGCAGCCCCCAGGGGACTAGCTACAATGAGCAGTTCTTC.

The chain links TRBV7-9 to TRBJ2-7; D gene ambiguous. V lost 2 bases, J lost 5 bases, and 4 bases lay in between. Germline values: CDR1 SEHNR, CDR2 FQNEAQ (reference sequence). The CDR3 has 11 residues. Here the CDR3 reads CASSLSNEQYF. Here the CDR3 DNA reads TGTGCCAGCAGCTTATCCAACGAGCAGTACTTC. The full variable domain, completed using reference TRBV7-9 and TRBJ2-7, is DTGVSQNPRHKITKRGQNVTFRCDPISEHNRLYWYRQTLGQGPEFLTYFQNEAQLEKSRLLSDRFSAERPKGSFSTLEIQRTEQGDSAMYLCASSLSNEQYFGPGTRLTVT.

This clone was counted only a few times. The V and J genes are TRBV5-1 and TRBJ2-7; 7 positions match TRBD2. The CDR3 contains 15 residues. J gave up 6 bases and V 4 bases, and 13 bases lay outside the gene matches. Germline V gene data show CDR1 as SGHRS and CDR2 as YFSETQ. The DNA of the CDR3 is TGCGCCAGCAGCCAACTAGCTCAATCGGGGGGCGAGCAGTACTTC. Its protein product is CASSQLAQSGGEQYF. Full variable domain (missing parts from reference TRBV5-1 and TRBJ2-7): KAGVTQTPRYLIKTRGQQVTLSCSPISGHRSVSWYQQTPGQGLQFLFEYFSETQRNKGNFPGRFSGRQFSNSRSEMNVSTLELGDSALYLCASSQLAQSGGEQYFGPGTRLTVT.

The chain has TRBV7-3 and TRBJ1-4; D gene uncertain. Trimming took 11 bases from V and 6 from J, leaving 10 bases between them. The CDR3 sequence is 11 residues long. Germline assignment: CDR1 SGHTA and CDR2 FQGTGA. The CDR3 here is CAARPDEKLFF. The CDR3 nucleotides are TGTGCCGCAAGGCCGGATGAAAAACTGTTTTTT.

The CDR3 loop is CASRMVGLAGVNEQFF. Here the CDR3 DNA reads TGCGCCAGCAGAATGGTTGGACTAGCGGGAGTTAATGAGCAGTTCTTC. J is TRBJ2-1 and V is TRBV5-1, with 13 bases aligning to TRBD2. The J segment lost 7 bases and the V segment lost 5 bases, leaving 9 bases of the junction unmatched. The CDR3 is 16 amino acids. Germline V gives CDR1 SGHRS, CDR2 YFSETQ.

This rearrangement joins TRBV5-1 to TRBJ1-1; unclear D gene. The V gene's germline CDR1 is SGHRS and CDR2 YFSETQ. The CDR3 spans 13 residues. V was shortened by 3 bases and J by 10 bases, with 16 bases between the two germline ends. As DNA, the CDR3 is TGCGCCAGCAGCTCCAATCACCAATCAGGAGCTTTCTTT. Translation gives CASSSNHQSGAFF.

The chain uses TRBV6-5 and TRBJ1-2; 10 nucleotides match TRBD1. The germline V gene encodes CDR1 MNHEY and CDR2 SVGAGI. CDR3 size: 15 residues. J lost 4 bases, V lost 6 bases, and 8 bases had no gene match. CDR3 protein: CASSKRQGAAYGYTF. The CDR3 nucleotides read TGTGCCAGCAGCAAAAGACAGGGGGCGGCCTATGGCTACACCTTC.

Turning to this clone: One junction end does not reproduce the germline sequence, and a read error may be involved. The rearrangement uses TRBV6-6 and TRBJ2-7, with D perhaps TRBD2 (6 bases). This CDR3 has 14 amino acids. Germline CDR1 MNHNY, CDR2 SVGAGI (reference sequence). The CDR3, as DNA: TGTGCCAGCAGTTCCTTTTCGCACGGGGACTTTGAGAACTTC. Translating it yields CASSSFSHGDFENF.

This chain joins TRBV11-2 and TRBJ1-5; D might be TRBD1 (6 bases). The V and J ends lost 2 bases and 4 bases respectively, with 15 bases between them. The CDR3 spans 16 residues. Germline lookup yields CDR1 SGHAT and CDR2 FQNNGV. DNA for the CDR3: TGTGCCAGCAGCTTAACCCCCCTAGGGGGGAATCAGCCCCAGCATTTT. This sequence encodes CASSLTPLGGNQPQHF.

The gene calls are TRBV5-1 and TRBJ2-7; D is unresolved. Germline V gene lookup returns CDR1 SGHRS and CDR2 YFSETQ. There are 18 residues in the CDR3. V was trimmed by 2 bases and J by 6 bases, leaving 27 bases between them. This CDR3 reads CASSLTSLMDLSFSEQYF. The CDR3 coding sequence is TGCGCCAGCAGCTTAACTTCTTTAATGGACCTGTCTTTCTCCGAGCAGTACTTC.

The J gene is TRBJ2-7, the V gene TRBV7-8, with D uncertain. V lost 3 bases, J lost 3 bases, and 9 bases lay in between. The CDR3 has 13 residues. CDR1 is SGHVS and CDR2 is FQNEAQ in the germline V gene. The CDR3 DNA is TGTGCCAGCAGCTTCCTGGACCTCTACGAGCAGTACTTC. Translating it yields CASSFLDLYEQYF. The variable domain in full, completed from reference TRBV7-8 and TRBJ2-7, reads GAGVSQSPRYKVAKRGQDVALRCDPISGHVSLFWYQQALGQGPEFLTYFQNEAQLDKSGLPSDRFFAERPEGSVSTLKIQRTQQEDSAVYLCASSFLDLYEQYFGPGTRLTVT.